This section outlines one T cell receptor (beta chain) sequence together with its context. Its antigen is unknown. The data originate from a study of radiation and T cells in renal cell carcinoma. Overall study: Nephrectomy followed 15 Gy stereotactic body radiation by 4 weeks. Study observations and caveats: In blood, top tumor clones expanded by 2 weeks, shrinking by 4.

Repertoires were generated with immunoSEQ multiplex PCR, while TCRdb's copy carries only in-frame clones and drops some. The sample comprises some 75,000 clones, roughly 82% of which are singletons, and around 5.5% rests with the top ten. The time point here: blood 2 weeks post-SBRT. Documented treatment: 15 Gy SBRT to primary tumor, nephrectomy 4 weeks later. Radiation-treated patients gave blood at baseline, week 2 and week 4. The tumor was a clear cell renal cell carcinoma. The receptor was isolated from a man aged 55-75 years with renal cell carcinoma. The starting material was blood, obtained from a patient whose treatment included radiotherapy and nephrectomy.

CDR3: CSVEVGGYNEQFF. The CDR3 DNA follows: TGCAGCGTTGAAGTCGGGGGGTACAATGAGCAGTTCTTC. The chain uses TRBV29-1 and TRBJ2-1; 7 bases fit TRBD2. The trim removed 1 base at V and 4 bases at J, leaving 1 base unmatched. This CDR3 is built from 13 residues. Germline CDR1 and CDR2: SQVTM and ANQGSEA.